The sequence of this T cell receptor beta chain was determined in a study of a mutant IDH1 vaccine in newly diagnosed glioma. The method was immunoSEQ multiplex PCR; TCRdb's version includes in-frame clones alone and lacks a portion of them. The top ten hold about 16% of the sample, which has about 36,000 clones, 80% seen once. To note about this clone: Its target is not known.

Time point described: week 11, during vaccination. Every vaccine dose comprised 300 ug of mutant IDH1 20-mer peptide plus topical imiquimod. Sequencing used peripheral blood mononuclear cells (PBMCs), obtained from a glioma patient whose treatment included an IDH1 peptide vaccine. The TCR originated in a woman aged 25 to 39 with glioma. Some clones in this sample may be carry-over from other donors' samples.

The CDR3 DNA is TGTGCCATCCTAACTCCGGGGGAAAACATTCAGTACTTC. Protein: CAILTPGENIQYF. The V gene is TRBV28, the J gene TRBJ2-4; possible D gene TRBD2, 6 bases. Germline values: CDR1 MDHEN, CDR2 SYDVKM. This CDR3 has 13 residues. V was shortened by 10 bases and J by 5 bases, with 15 bases between the two germline ends.